The rows below give T cell receptor beta chains drawn from one sample of a study of T cell repertoires in cytomegalovirus infection. Their recognized antigens are unknown. TCRdb redid the calling of the reads with MiXCR, one entry per CDR3 protein. Of tens of thousands of distinct CDR3 sequences listed, about 45% were seen once; the top ten hold more than 80%. The source was CD8+ T cells from cultured PBMCs, collected from culture after CMV antigen stimulation. These receptor sequences come from a human donor in good health (CMV status not recorded). Some clones in this sample may be carry-over from other donors' samples. CDR3s include the opening cysteine and the closing phenylalanine or tryptophan. The D gene is left open where the match is weak. The size entry is marked missing in some rows and otherwise reads once, few, many or a size class.

V gene	J gene	clone size	D gene	CDR3 DNA	CDR3 protein
TRBV6-5	TRBJ1-3	.	TRBD1	TGTGCCAGCAGTTACTCGATGACAGGGGGCGCGACTGGAAACACCATATATTTT	CASSYSMTGGATGNTIYF
TRBV7-2	TRBJ2-3	.	TRBD2	TGTGCCAGCAGCCCGGGACTAGTCGGCACAGATACGCAGTATTTT	CASSPGLVGTDTQYF
TRBV6-5	TRBJ2-1	.	.	TGTGCCAGCAGTTACTCGCAGGCAAGCTCCTACAATGAGCAGTTCTTC	CASSYSQASSYNEQFF
TRBV12-5	TRBJ2-2	few	.	TGTGCTAGTGGTTCCATGGGCGGTTACACCGGGGAGCTGTTTTTT	CASGSMGGYTGELFF
TRBV7-9	TRBJ1-4	once	.	TGTGCCAGCAGCCAGGGTATCGATGAAAAACTGTTTTTT	CASSQGIDEKLFF
TRBV7-6	TRBJ2-5	.	.	TGTGCCAGCAGTTGGGCCCCCGAAGAGACCCAGTACTTC	CASSWAPEETQYF
TRBV7-6	TRBJ1-1	.	.	TGTGCCAGCAGCTTATCCGGGAGGAACGAAGCTTTCTTT	CASSLSGRNEAFF
TRBV7-6	TRBJ2-6	many	.	TGTGCCAGCAGCACGCAGGTTCTGACCTTCTCTGGGGCCAACGTCCTGACTTTC	CASSTQVLTFSGANVLTF
TRBV7-8	TRBJ2-7	.	.	TGTGCCAGCAGCTTAGCTCGGGGACGTAGGTCCTACGAGCAGTACTTC	CASSLARGRRSYEQYF
TRBV6-2/TRBV6-3	TRBJ1-1	.	.	TGTGCCAGCAGTAAACAGGAGAACACTGAAGCTTTCTTT	CASSKQENTEAFF
TRBV7-9	TRBJ2-7	few	.	TGTGCCAGCAGCTTAGTAGGGGGGTTTAGCTCCTACGAGCAGTACTTC	CASSLVGGFSSYEQYF
TRBV4-1	TRBJ2-5	.	TRBD2	TGCGCCAGCAGCCAAATAGCGGGGGGGCGCCAAGAGACCCAGTACTTC	CASSQIAGGRQETQYF
TRBV28	TRBJ1-1	.	.	TGTGCCACTTCGGGGGGGATGGAGGCTGAAGCTTTCTTT	CATSGGMEAEAFF
TRBV20-1	TRBJ2-3	.	.	TGCAGTGCGGGAGGCTATACGCAGTATTTT	CSAGGYTQYF
TRBV25-1	TRBJ1-1	.	.	TGTGCCAGCAGTGAATACTCCATATTATCTCGGACGGGGAACACTGAAGCTTTCTTT	CASSEYSILSRTGNTEAFF
TRBV5-5	TRBJ2-2	.	TRBD1	TGTGCCAGCACCGACAGGGGAAGGGACACCGGGGAGCTGTTTTTT	CASTDRGRDTGELFF
TRBV7-8	TRBJ2-1	.	TRBD1	TGTGCCAGCAGCTTAGAACCCGGGACAGGGGGTTACAATGAGCAGTTCTTC	CASSLEPGTGGYNEQFF
TRBV7-2	TRBJ2-1	many	TRBD2	TGTGCCAGCAGCTGGGGACTAGCGGGGGGCCAGGGGGAGCAGTTCTTC	CASSWGLAGGQGEQFF
TRBV7-3	TRBJ2-1	once	.	TGTGCCAGCAGCAAGGGGGGCAGCTCCTACAATGAGCAGTTCTTC	CASSKGGSSYNEQFF
TRBV6-2/TRBV6-3	TRBJ2-7	few	.	TGTGCCAGCAGTTACAACGGGGAGCAGTACTTC	CASSYNGEQYF
TRBV27	TRBJ2-2	.	.	TGTGCCAGCAGTTTATCAAACGGCAGCCCCACCGGGGAGCTGTTTTTT	CASSLSNGSPTGELFF
TRBV11-2	TRBJ1-2	.	.	TGTGCCAGCAGCTGGAGGGCAGCCTGGAGTGGCTACACCTTC	CASSWRAAWSGYTF
TRBV24-1	TRBJ2-1	.	.	TGTGCCACCAGTGATTTTCGGGGACACCCTGGTGGGAATGAGCAGTTCTTC	CATSDFRGHPGGNEQFF
TRBV10-3	TRBJ1-5	.	TRBD1	TGTGCCATCAGTGGGACAGGGGAAAGCAATCAGCCCCAGCATTTT	CAISGTGESNQPQHF
TRBV4-2	TRBJ2-7	.	TRBD2	TGTGCCAGCAGCCAAGCGCCGACTAGCGGACAAGATAGGGTCGAGCAGTACTTC	CASSQAPTSGQDRVEQYF
TRBV9	TRBJ2-7	few	.	TGTGCCAGCAGCCCGTTTATTATAGGCTACGAGCAGTACTTC	CASSPFIIGYEQYF
TRBV11-3	TRBJ2-3	few	TRBD1	TGTGCCAGCAGCCGGGACAGCGGTACAGATACGCAGTATTTT	CASSRDSGTDTQYF
TRBV12-3/TRBV12-4	TRBJ1-4	.	TRBD1	TGTGCCAGCAGACCCAACAGGGGTACAACTAATGAAAAACTGTTTTTT	CASRPNRGTTNEKLFF
TRBV4-2	TRBJ2-7	few	.	TGTGCCAGCAGCCAAGAGGGGAGCTCCTACGAGCAGTACTTC	CASSQEGSSYEQYF
TRBV14	TRBJ1-5	.	.	TGTGCCAGCAGCCACCGGACAGCATATCAGCCCCAGCATTTT	CASSHRTAYQPQHF
TRBV7-9	TRBJ1-5	few	.	TGTGCCAGCAGCTTAGGAGGGACGAGCAATCAGCCCCAGCATTTT	CASSLGGTSNQPQHF
TRBV6-5	TRBJ2-3	.	.	TGTGCCAGCAGTTTTACCCAGGGCACAGATACGCAGTATTTT	CASSFTQGTDTQYF
TRBV11-2	TRBJ2-7	.	TRBD2	TGTGCCAGCAGCTTAGGTCTGTCGGCTAGCGGGAACTACGAGCAGTACTTC	CASSLGLSASGNYEQYF
TRBV5-4	TRBJ1-1	.	.	TGTGCCAGCAGCCCGGATGGGGAGAGGGCCACTGAAGCTTTCTTT	CASSPDGERATEAFF
TRBV11-3	TRBJ2-3	.	.	TGTGCCAGCAGCTTAGAGACGGGTGCAGATACGCAGTATTTT	CASSLETGADTQYF
TRBV6-5	TRBJ2-3	few	TRBD2	TGTGCCAGCAGTTACTCGAATAGCGGGAGGACCACAGATACGCAGTATTTT	CASSYSNSGRTTDTQYF
TRBV4-1	TRBJ2-1	.	.	TGCGCCAGCAGCCCCCGGGCGGGGAATGAGCAGTTCTTC	CASSPRAGNEQFF
TRBV20-1	TRBJ2-1	.	TRBD2	TGCAGTGCTAGAGATACGAGCGGGGGGGACGACAATGAGCAGTTCTTC	CSARDTSGGDDNEQFF
TRBV19	TRBJ2-7	.	TRBD1	TGTGCCAGTACCTTAGGACAGGGGAGCTACGAGCAGTACTTC	CASTLGQGSYEQYF
TRBV20-1	TRBJ2-7	few	.	TGCAGTGCTCCTGACGGTACCTCCTACGAGCAGTACTTC	CSAPDGTSYEQYF
TRBV7-2	TRBJ2-7	.	TRBD2	TGTGCCAGCAGCTTATATTTGGGCGGGGGCTACGAGCAGTACTTC	CASSLYLGGGYEQYF
TRBV15	TRBJ1-1	.	.	TGTGCCACCAGCAGGAGTGCAGCCATGAACACTGAAGCTTTCTTT	CATSRSAAMNTEAFF
TRBV4-2	TRBJ2-1	few	TRBD2	TGTGCCAGCAGATCTACTAGCGGGTGGAAAAACAATGAGCAGTTCTTC	CASRSTSGWKNNEQFF
TRBV24-1	TRBJ2-6	.	.	TGTGCCACCAGTGGGACGGACCTGACTGAGGCCAACGTCCTGACTTTC	CATSGTDLTEANVLTF
TRBV11-2	TRBJ2-5	.	.	TGTGCCAGCAGCTTAGTTGGGGGCTCTGAAGAGACCCAGTACTTC	CASSLVGGSEETQYF
TRBV4-2	TRBJ2-3	.	TRBD2	TGTGCCAGCAGCCCCAGGGGTAGCGGGATTAGCACAGATACGCAGTATTTT	CASSPRGSGISTDTQYF